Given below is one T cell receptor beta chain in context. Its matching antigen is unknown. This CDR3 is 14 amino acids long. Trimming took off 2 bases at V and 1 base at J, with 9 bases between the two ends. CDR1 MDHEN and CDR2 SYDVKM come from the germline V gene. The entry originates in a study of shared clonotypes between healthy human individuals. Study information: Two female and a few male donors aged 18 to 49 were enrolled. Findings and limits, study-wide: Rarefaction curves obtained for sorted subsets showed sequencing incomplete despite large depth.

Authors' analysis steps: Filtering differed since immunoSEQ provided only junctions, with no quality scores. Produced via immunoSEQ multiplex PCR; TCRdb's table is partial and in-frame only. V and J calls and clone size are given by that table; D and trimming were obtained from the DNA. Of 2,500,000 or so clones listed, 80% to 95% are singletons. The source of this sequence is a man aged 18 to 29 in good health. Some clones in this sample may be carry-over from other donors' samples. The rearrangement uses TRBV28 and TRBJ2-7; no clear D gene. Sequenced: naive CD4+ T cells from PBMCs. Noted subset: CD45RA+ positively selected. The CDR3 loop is CASSLGFHSYEQYF. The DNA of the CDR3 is TGTGCCAGCAGTTTAGGTTTCCATTCCTACGAGCAGTACTTC.